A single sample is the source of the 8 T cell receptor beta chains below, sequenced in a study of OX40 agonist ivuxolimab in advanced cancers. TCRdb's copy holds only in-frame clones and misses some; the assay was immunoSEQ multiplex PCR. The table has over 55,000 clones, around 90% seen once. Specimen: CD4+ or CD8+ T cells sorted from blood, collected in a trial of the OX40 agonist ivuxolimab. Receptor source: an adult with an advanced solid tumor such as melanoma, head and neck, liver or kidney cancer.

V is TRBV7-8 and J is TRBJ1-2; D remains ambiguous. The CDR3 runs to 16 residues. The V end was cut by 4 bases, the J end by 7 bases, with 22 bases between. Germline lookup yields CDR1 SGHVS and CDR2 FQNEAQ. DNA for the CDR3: TGTGCCAGCAGCTCACCTATGGAGCAGCTTCGTCGTGGCTACACCTTC. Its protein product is CASSSPMEQLRRGYTF.

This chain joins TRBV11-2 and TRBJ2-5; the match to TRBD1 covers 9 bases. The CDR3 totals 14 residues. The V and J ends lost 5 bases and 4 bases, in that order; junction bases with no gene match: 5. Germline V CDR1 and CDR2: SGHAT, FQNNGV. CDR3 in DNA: TGTGCCAGCAGCCGCAACAGGGGGCGAGAGACCCAGTACTTC. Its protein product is CASSRNRGRETQYF.

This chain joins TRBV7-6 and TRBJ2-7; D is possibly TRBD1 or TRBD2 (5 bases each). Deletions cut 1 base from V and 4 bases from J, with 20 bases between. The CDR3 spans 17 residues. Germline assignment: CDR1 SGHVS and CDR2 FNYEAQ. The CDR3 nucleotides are TGTGCCAGCAGCTTAGTGGACCTGCACCTAGAGGGGTACGAGCAGTACTTC. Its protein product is CASSLVDLHLEGYEQYF.

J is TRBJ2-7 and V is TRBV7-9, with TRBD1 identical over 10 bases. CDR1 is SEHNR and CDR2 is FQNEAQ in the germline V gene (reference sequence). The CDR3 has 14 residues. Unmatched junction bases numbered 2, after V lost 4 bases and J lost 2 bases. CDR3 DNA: TGTGCCAGCAGCTCGGGACAGGGGACCTACGAGCAGTACTTC. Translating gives CASSSGQGTYEQYF.

In nucleotides, the CDR3 is TGTGCCAGCAGCGCACATTTGGTTCAGGATTATGGCTACACCTTC. It is translated as CASSAHLVQDYGYTF. The chain employs TRBV5-4 and TRBJ1-2; no reliable D call. The germline V gene encodes CDR1 SGHNT and CDR2 YYREEE (reference sequence). CDR3 length equals 15 residues. The V gene lost 4 bases and the J gene lost 5 bases, with 18 bases spanning the gap.

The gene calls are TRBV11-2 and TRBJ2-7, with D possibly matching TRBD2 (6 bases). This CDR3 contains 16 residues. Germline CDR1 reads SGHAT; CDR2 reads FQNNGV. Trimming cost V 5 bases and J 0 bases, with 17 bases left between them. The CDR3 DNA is TGTGCCAGCAGCCCTGCTCGGGGACTTAGCTCCTACGAGCAGTACTTC. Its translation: CASSPARGLSSYEQYF.

CDR3 in amino acids: CASSSGQHSGNTIYF. CDR3 in DNA: TGCGCCAGCAGCTCAGGACAGCACTCTGGAAACACCATATATTTT. The V and J genes are TRBV5-1 and TRBJ1-3; TRBD1 might be the D (6 bases). Between the trimmed V and J ends, which lost 3 bases and 0 bases, there was a span of 10 bases. Germline CDR1 is SGHRS and CDR2 is YFSETQ. The CDR3 extends over 15 amino acids.

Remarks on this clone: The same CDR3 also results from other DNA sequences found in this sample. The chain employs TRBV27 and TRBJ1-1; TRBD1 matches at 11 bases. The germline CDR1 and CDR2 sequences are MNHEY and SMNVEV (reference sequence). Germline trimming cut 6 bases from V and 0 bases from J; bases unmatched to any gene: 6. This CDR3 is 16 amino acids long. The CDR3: CASRRGQGAMNTEAFF. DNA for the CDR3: TGTGCCAGCAGGAGAGGACAGGGGGCTATGAACACTGAAGCTTTCTTT.